This is a list of T cell receptor beta chains from one sample in a study of T cell changes during pregnancy in multiple sclerosis. TCRdb's table, derived via immunoSEQ multiplex PCR, lists solely in-frame clones and lacks some. The data show tens of thousands of clones, 90% seen once. The material was CD4+ T cells from peripheral blood mononuclear cells, obtained in the second trimester of pregnancy. These receptor sequences come from a female donor with multiple sclerosis, enrolled in a pregnancy study. The CDR3 runs from the conserved cysteine through the conserved F or W. The D gene is left open where the match is weak. Only some rows state a clone size, as once, few, many or a class for expanded clones.

abundance: NA; d_gene: NA; v_gene: TRBV7-8; j_gene: TRBJ1-4; CDR3aa: CASSLAQGINEKLFF; CDR3nt: TGTGCCAGCAGCTTAGCGCAGGGGATTAATGAAAAACTGTTTTTT
abundance: once; d_gene: TRBD2; v_gene: TRBV4-3; j_gene: TRBJ2-3; CDR3aa: CASSQAGLAGGRRDTQYF; CDR3nt: TGCGCCAGCAGCCAAGCTGGTCTAGCGGGTGGGCGTAGAGATACGCAGTATTTT
abundance: once; d_gene: NA; v_gene: TRBV7-9; j_gene: TRBJ1-1; CDR3aa: CASSLEQGNTEAFF; CDR3nt: TGTGCCAGCAGCTTAGAGCAGGGGAACACTGAAGCTTTCTTT
abundance: NA; d_gene: NA; v_gene: TRBV6-5; j_gene: TRBJ2-7; CDR3aa: CASSYNLGGFYEQYF; CDR3nt: TGTGCCAGCAGTTACAATTTAGGAGGTTTCTACGAGCAGTACTTC
abundance: NA; d_gene: TRBD1; v_gene: TRBV7-2; j_gene: TRBJ1-4; CDR3aa: CASSSGGYGEKLFF; CDR3nt: TGTGCCAGCAGCTCAGGGGGGTACGGTGAAAAACTGTTTTTT
abundance: NA; d_gene: TRBD2; v_gene: TRBV5-6; j_gene: TRBJ2-3; CDR3aa: CASSLAAGAPTDTQYF; CDR3nt: TGTGCCAGCAGCTTGGCAGCGGGGGCCCCCACAGATACGCAGTATTTT
abundance: NA; d_gene: NA; v_gene: TRBV10-3; j_gene: TRBJ1-5; CDR3aa: CAISDWGVGNQPQHF; CDR3nt: TGTGCCATCAGTGATTGGGGGGTTGGGAATCAGCCCCAGCATTTT
abundance: NA; d_gene: NA; v_gene: TRBV10-2; j_gene: TRBJ2-1; CDR3aa: CASNMAGSNEQFF; CDR3nt: TGCGCCAGCAATATGGCCGGGTCGAATGAGCAGTTCTTC
abundance: NA; d_gene: TRBD2; v_gene: TRBV19; j_gene: TRBJ2-6; CDR3aa: CASSIINGLALSGANVLTF; CDR3nt: TGTGCCAGTAGTATAATAAATGGACTAGCGCTCTCTGGGGCCAACGTCCTGACTTTC
abundance: NA; d_gene: NA; v_gene: TRBV5-5; j_gene: TRBJ2-1; CDR3aa: CASSNHPYSSYNEQFF; CDR3nt: TGTGCCAGCAGCAACCACCCCTACTCCTCCTACAATGAGCAGTTCTTC
abundance: few; d_gene: TRBD1; v_gene: TRBV7-2; j_gene: TRBJ1-1; CDR3aa: CASSPTPGTGTEAFF; CDR3nt: TGTGCCAGCAGCCCAACGCCGGGGACAGGCACTGAAGCTTTCTTT
abundance: NA; d_gene: NA; v_gene: TRBV1; j_gene: TRBJ1-5; CDR3aa: CTSSQEGRGRYSNQPQHF; CDR3nt: TGCACCAGCAGCCAAGAGGGCAGGGGGCGTTATAGCAATCAGCCCCAGCATTTT
abundance: NA; d_gene: TRBD1; v_gene: TRBV30; j_gene: TRBJ1-2; CDR3aa: CAWTLPRQGEVNYGYTF; CDR3nt: TGTGCCTGGACACTGCCAAGACAGGGTGAGGTTAACTATGGCTACACCTTC
abundance: NA; d_gene: NA; v_gene: TRBV9; j_gene: TRBJ2-6; CDR3aa: CASSVSGVLDNVLTF; CDR3nt: TGTGCCAGCAGCGTTTCGGGGGTTTTAGACAACGTCCTGACTTTC
abundance: NA; d_gene: TRBD1; v_gene: TRBV6-1; j_gene: TRBJ2-7; CDR3aa: CASTLTGGYEQYF; CDR3nt: TGTGCCAGCACCCTGACAGGGGGCTACGAGCAGTACTTC
abundance: once; d_gene: TRBD2; v_gene: TRBV6-6; j_gene: TRBJ2-1; CDR3aa: CASSYLIAGNYNEQFF; CDR3nt: TGTGCCAGCAGTTACTTGATAGCGGGAAACTACAATGAGCAGTTCTTC
abundance: NA; d_gene: NA; v_gene: TRBV5-1; j_gene: TRBJ1-4; CDR3aa: CASSLANRVGGEKLFF; CDR3nt: TGCGCCAGCAGCTTGGCCAACAGGGTAGGGGGTGAAAAACTGTTTTTT
abundance: NA; d_gene: TRBD1; v_gene: TRBV6-5; j_gene: TRBJ1-2; CDR3aa: CASSTDRKYGYTF; CDR3nt: TGTGCCAGCAGTACGGACAGGAAGTATGGCTACACCTTC
abundance: NA; d_gene: TRBD1; v_gene: TRBV30; j_gene: TRBJ2-3; CDR3aa: CAWSVPTGGGGSTDTQYF; CDR3nt: TGTGCCTGGAGTGTACCGACAGGGGGCGGGGGAAGCACAGATACGCAGTATTTT
abundance: NA; d_gene: NA; v_gene: TRBV6-5; j_gene: TRBJ1-1; CDR3aa: CASSRTGTKITEAFF; CDR3nt: TGTGCCAGCAGTCGCACCGGGACAAAAATCACTGAAGCTTTCTTT
abundance: NA; d_gene: NA; v_gene: TRBV7-9; j_gene: TRBJ1-1; CDR3aa: CASGSTGNTEAFF; CDR3nt: TGTGCCAGCGGGTCGACAGGGAACACTGAAGCTTTCTTT
abundance: NA; d_gene: NA; v_gene: TRBV14; j_gene: TRBJ1-3; CDR3aa: CASSQDYSNSGNTIYF; CDR3nt: TGTGCCAGCAGCCAAGATTACTCCAACTCTGGAAACACCATATATTTT
abundance: NA; d_gene: NA; v_gene: TRBV10-3; j_gene: TRBJ2-2; CDR3aa: CAIRDTFGELFF; CDR3nt: TGTGCCATCAGGGACACGTTCGGGGAGCTGTTTTTT
abundance: NA; d_gene: NA; v_gene: TRBV9; j_gene: TRBJ2-2; CDR3aa: CASTGGTGGDYTGELFF; CDR3nt: TGTGCCAGCACAGGGGGGACTGGGGGCGATTACACCGGGGAGCTGTTTTTT
abundance: NA; d_gene: TRBD1; v_gene: TRBV30; j_gene: TRBJ2-2; CDR3aa: CAWSGGQGAVGELFF; CDR3nt: TGTGCCTGGAGTGGGGGACAGGGGGCAGTCGGGGAGCTGTTTTTT
abundance: NA; d_gene: NA; v_gene: TRBV10-3; j_gene: TRBJ1-2; CDR3aa: CAISGGRAGYTF; CDR3nt: TGTGCCATCAGTGGAGGCAGGGCTGGCTACACCTTC
abundance: once; d_gene: NA; v_gene: TRBV28; j_gene: TRBJ2-2; CDR3aa: CASRGPAGELFF; CDR3nt: TGTGCCAGCAGGGGGCCGGCCGGGGAGCTGTTTTTT
abundance: NA; d_gene: TRBD2; v_gene: TRBV23-1; j_gene: TRBJ2-3; CDR3aa: CASSQSGLAGASPLTDTQYF; CDR3nt: TGCGCCAGCAGTCAATCGGGGCTAGCGGGGGCGTCCCCCCTCACAGATACGCAGTATTTT
abundance: NA; d_gene: NA; v_gene: TRBV7-9; j_gene: TRBJ1-3; CDR3aa: CASSRFVGPESGNTIYF; CDR3nt: TGTGCCAGCAGCCGATTCGTGGGGCCGGAGTCTGGAAACACCATATATTTT
abundance: NA; d_gene: TRBD2; v_gene: TRBV5-4; j_gene: TRBJ2-3; CDR3aa: CASSFNSGRRDTQYF; CDR3nt: TGTGCCAGCAGCTTTAATAGCGGGAGGCGGGATACGCAGTATTTT
abundance: few; d_gene: NA; v_gene: TRBV6-5; j_gene: TRBJ1-2; CDR3aa: CASSYSAHYGYTF; CDR3nt: TGTGCCAGCAGTTACTCGGCACATTATGGCTACACCTTC
abundance: NA; d_gene: NA; v_gene: TRBV5-1; j_gene: TRBJ1-4; CDR3aa: CASSLGSGQREKLFF; CDR3nt: TGCGCCAGCAGCTTGGGATCGGGACAACGGGAAAAACTGTTTTTT
abundance: few; d_gene: NA; v_gene: TRBV21-1; j_gene: TRBJ2-1; CDR3aa: CASSKKREASRSSYNEQFF; CDR3nt: TGTGCCAGCAGCAAAAAGCGGGAGGCGTCTAGGAGCTCCTACAATGAGCAGTTCTTC
abundance: NA; d_gene: NA; v_gene: TRBV6-6; j_gene: TRBJ1-3; CDR3aa: CASSYAKKSSGNTIYF; CDR3nt: TGTGCCAGCAGTTACGCAAAAAAGAGCTCTGGAAACACCATATATTTT
abundance: NA; d_gene: TRBD2; v_gene: TRBV5-1; j_gene: TRBJ2-1; CDR3aa: CASSLEASGTSYNEQFF; CDR3nt: TGCGCCAGCAGCTTGGAGGCTAGCGGGACCTCCTACAATGAGCAGTTCTTC
abundance: few; d_gene: TRBD1; v_gene: TRBV30; j_gene: TRBJ1-1; CDR3aa: CALDRQGKGAFF; CDR3nt: TGTGCCTTAGACCGACAGGGGAAGGGAGCTTTCTTT
abundance: NA; d_gene: NA; v_gene: TRBV11-2; j_gene: TRBJ2-7; CDR3aa: CASSFRRNSYEQYF; CDR3nt: TGTGCCAGCAGCTTTAGGCGGAACTCCTACGAGCAGTACTTC
abundance: NA; d_gene: NA; v_gene: TRBV5-1; j_gene: TRBJ1-1; CDR3aa: CASSLADTTEAFF; CDR3nt: TGCGCCAGCAGCTTGGCAGACACCACTGAAGCTTTCTTT
abundance: NA; d_gene: NA; v_gene: TRBV21-1; j_gene: TRBJ2-1; CDR3aa: CASSRLGTGKFF; CDR3nt: TGTGCCAGCAGCAGGCTAGGGACAGGCAAGTTCTTC
abundance: few; d_gene: NA; v_gene: TRBV20-1; j_gene: TRBJ1-1; CDR3aa: CSASMYTEAFF; CDR3nt: TGCAGTGCTAGTATGTACACTGAAGCTTTCTTT
abundance: NA; d_gene: NA; v_gene: TRBV7-8; j_gene: TRBJ1-3; CDR3aa: CASSLVLSSGNTIYF; CDR3nt: TGTGCCAGCAGCTTAGTTCTGAGCTCTGGAAACACCATATATTTT
abundance: NA; d_gene: NA; v_gene: TRBV5-6; j_gene: TRBJ2-7; CDR3aa: CASSFIRGNEQYF; CDR3nt: TGTGCCAGCAGCTTCATTCGGGGGAACGAGCAGTACTTC
abundance: NA; d_gene: NA; v_gene: TRBV6-1; j_gene: TRBJ2-7; CDR3aa: CASSPGGTGLYEQYF; CDR3nt: TGTGCCAGCAGCCCGGGGGGGACAGGGCTATACGAGCAGTACTTC
abundance: NA; d_gene: NA; v_gene: TRBV29-1; j_gene: TRBJ2-2; CDR3aa: CSEGLATGELFF; CDR3nt: TGCAGCGAGGGACTTGCCACCGGGGAGCTGTTTTTT
abundance: NA; d_gene: NA; v_gene: TRBV9; j_gene: TRBJ2-7; CDR3aa: CASSVGDTTYEQYF; CDR3nt: TGTGCCAGCAGCGTAGGAGACACAACCTACGAGCAGTACTTC
abundance: NA; d_gene: TRBD2; v_gene: TRBV18; j_gene: TRBJ2-1; CDR3aa: CASSPPGLAEYNEQFF; CDR3nt: TGTGCCAGCTCACCACCGGGACTAGCAGAGTACAATGAGCAGTTCTTC
abundance: NA; d_gene: NA; v_gene: TRBV30; j_gene: TRBJ1-4; CDR3aa: CAWSVLVGRGEKLFF; CDR3nt: TGTGCCTGGAGTGTATTGGTGGGGCGAGGAGAAAAACTGTTTTTT
abundance: NA; d_gene: TRBD2; v_gene: TRBV2; j_gene: TRBJ2-7; CDR3aa: CASSDPGLAGSTLWEQYF; CDR3nt: TGTGCCAGCAGTGATCCGGGACTAGCGGGAAGCACCCTGTGGGAGCAGTACTTC
abundance: NA; d_gene: TRBD1; v_gene: TRBV7-9; j_gene: TRBJ1-2; CDR3aa: CASSLMGQGYGYTF; CDR3nt: TGTGCCAGCAGCTTAATGGGACAGGGGTATGGCTACACCTTC
abundance: NA; d_gene: TRBD2; v_gene: TRBV5-8; j_gene: TRBJ2-3; CDR3aa: CASSPEPGLAADTQYF; CDR3nt: TGTGCCAGCAGCCCAGAACCGGGACTAGCCGCAGATACGCAGTATTTT